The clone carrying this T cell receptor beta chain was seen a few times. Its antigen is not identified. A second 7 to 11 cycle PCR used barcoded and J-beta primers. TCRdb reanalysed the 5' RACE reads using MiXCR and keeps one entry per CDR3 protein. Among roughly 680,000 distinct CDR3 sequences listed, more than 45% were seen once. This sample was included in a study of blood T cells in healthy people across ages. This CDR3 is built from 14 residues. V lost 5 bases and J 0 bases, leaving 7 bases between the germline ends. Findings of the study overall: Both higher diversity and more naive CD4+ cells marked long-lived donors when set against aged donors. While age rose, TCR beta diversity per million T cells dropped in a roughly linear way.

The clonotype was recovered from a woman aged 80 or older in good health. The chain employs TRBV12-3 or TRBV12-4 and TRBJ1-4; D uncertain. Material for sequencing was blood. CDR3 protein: CASSQQATNEKLFF. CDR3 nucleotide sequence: TGTGCCAGCAGTCAGCAGGCAACTAATGAAAAACTGTTTTTT.